Given below is one T cell receptor beta chain in context. In germline, CDR1 is SGHVT, CDR2 SQSDAQ. CDR3 length: 17 amino acids. Trimming took 5 bases from V and 2 from J; bases not matched to a gene: 12. Measured with immunoSEQ multiplex PCR; TCRdb has only the in-frame clones, and not every one. The data show 150,000 to 200,000 clones, with about four fifths seen just once and roughly 11% held by the top ten. The sample comes from a study of blood T cell repertoires in COVID-19. The V gene is TRBV7-4, the J gene TRBJ1-3; 7 nucleotides match TRBD1. The TCR sequence derives from a man aged 45 to 65 who had recovered from COVID-19. Sequenced sample: PBMCs or T cells enriched from blood (not recorded which). The CDR3 loop is CASSTIRDSIPGNTIYF. The CDR3 DNA sequence: TGTGCCAGCAGCACGATTCGGGACAGTATACCTGGAAACACCATATATTTT. Variable domain in full (rest from reference TRBV7-4 and TRBJ1-3): GAGVSQSPRYKVAKRGRDVALRCDSISGHVTLYWYRQTLGQGSEVLTYSQSDAQRDKSGRPSGRFSAERPERSVSTLKIQRTEQGDSAVYLCASSTIRDSIPGNTIYFGEGSWLTVV.